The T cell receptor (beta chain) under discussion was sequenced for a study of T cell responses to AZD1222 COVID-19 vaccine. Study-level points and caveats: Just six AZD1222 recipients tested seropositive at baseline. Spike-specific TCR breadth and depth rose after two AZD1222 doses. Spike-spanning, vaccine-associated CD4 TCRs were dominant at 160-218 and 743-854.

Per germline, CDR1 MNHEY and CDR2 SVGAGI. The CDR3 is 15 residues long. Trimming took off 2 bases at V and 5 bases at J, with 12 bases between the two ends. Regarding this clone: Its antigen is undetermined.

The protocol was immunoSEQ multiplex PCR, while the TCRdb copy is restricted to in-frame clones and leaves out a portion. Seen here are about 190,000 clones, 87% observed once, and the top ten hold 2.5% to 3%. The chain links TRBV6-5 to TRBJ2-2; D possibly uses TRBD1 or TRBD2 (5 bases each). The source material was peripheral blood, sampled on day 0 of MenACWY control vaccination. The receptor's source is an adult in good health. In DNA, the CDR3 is TGTGCCAGCAGTTACGCCCAGGGAGCGACCGGGGAGCTGTTTTTT. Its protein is CASSYAQGATGELFF.